The clone carrying this T cell receptor beta chain was observed at least ten times. Its matching antigen is unknown. This record belongs to a study of T cells after yellow fever vaccination. Study-wide findings and caveats: It was the secondary response that reached its peak faster, day 5 versus 15, but it was weaker. One caveat is that FACS-sorted repertoires could contain abundant clonotypes contaminating from the bulk population. Few clonotypes appeared in both CD4 and CD8 compartments.

The CDR3 extends over 13 amino acids. Per germline, CDR1 MGHDK and CDR2 SYGVNS. V was clipped by 8 bases and J by 4 bases, with 14 bases between them. TCRdb re-analysed the 5' RACE reads in MiXCR, keeping a single row per CDR3 protein. The repertoire holds about 350,000 distinct CDR3 sequences, with about 8.3% as singletons. The sequences come from PBMCs, collected roughly 46 days after the first yellow fever vaccination. The rearrangement uses TRBV25-1 and TRBJ2-5; tentatively, D is TRBD2 (5 bases). This receptor was obtained from a man younger than 35 who received the YFV17D yellow fever vaccine. CDR3 residues: CASSTGVGETQYF. CDR3 sequence (DNA): TGTGCCAGCTCGACCGGGGTGGGAGAGACCCAGTACTTC.